This TCR beta chain was sequenced for a study of T cell repertoires in cytomegalovirus infection. This CDR3 is built from 17 residues. V lost 5 bases and J lost 0, with 17 bases in between. Germline CDR1 reads MNHNY; CDR2 reads SVGAGI (reference sequence). For this clonotype: Its cognate antigen is unknown.

TCRdb reprocessed the reads via MiXCR and lists one record per CDR3 protein. The table has roughly 500,000 distinct CDR3 sequences, approximately 46% seen once. The sequencing used cultured PBMCs, collected from culture after CMV antigen stimulation. The clonotype originates from a human donor in good health (CMV status not recorded). Some clones in this sample may be carry-over from other donors' samples. V and J are TRBV6-6 and TRBJ1-5; no firm D call. Here the CDR3 reads CASSIGSLGVSNQPQHF. DNA of the CDR3: TGTGCCAGCAGTATAGGAAGTTTGGGTGTTAGCAATCAGCCCCAGCATTTT.